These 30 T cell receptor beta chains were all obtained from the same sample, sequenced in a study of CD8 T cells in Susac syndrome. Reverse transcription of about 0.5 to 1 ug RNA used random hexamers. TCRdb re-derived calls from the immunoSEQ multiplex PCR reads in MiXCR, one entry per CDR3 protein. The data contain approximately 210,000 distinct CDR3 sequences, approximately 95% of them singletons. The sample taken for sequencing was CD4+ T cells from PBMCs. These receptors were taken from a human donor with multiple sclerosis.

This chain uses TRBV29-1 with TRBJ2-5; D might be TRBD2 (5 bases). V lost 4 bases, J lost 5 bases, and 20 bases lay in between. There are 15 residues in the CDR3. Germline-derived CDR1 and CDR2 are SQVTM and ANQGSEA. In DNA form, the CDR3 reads TGCAGCGTTGGAAGGACTCGGGGTGGCAGGGAGACCCAGTACTTC. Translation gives CSVGRTRGGRETQYF.

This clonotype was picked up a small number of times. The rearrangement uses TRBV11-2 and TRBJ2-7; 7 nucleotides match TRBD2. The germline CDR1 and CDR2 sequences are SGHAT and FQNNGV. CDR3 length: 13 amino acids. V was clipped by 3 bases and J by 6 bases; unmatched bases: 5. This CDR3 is CASSFQREGEQYF. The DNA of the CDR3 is TGTGCCAGCAGCTTTCAGCGGGAAGGCGAGCAGTACTTC. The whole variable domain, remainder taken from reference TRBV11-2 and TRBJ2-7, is EAGVAQSPRYKIIEKRQSVAFWCNPISGHATLYWYQQILGQGPKLLIQFQNNGVVDDSQLPKDRFSAERLKGVDSTLKIQPAKLEDSAVYLCASSFQREGEQYFGPGTRLTVT.

The CDR3: CASSANGEGQYF. In DNA form, the CDR3 reads TGTGCCAGCAGCGCCAACGGGGAGGGGCAGTACTTC. This sequence joins TRBV11-3 and TRBJ2-7, with TRBD2 matching over 7 bases. J lost 9 bases, V lost 5 bases, and 7 bases had no gene match. There are 12 residues in the CDR3. Germline V gene lookup returns CDR1 SGHNT and CDR2 YENEEA.

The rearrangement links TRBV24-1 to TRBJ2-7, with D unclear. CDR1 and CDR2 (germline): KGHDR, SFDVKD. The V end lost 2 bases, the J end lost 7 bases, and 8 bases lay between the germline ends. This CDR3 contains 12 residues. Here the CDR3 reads CATSDSGREQYF. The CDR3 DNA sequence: TGTGCCACCAGTGATTCAGGACGGGAGCAGTACTTC.

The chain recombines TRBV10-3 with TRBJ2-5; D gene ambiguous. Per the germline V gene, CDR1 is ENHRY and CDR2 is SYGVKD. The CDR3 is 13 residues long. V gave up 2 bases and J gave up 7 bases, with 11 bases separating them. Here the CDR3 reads CAISEAGAGTQYF. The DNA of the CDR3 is TGTGCCATCAGTGAGGCCGGAGCAGGGACCCAGTACTTC.

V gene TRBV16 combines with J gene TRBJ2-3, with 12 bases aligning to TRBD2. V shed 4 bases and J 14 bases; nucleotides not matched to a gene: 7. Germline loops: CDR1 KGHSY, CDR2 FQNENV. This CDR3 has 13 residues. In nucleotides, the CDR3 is TGTGCCAGCAGCCCGACGACTAGCGGGGGCCTGTATTTT. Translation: CASSPTTSGGLYF.

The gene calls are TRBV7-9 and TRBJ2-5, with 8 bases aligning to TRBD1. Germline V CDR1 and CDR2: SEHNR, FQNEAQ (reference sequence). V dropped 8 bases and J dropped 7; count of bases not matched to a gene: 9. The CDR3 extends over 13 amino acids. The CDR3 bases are TGTGCCAGCGAACAGGGGGGTCACGGGACCCAGTACTTC. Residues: CASEQGGHGTQYF.

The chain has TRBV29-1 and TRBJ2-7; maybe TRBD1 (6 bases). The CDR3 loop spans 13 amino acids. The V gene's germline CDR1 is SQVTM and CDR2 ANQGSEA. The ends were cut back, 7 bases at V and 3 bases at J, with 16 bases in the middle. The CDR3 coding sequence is TGCAGCGCCAGGACAGTTGGGGGCTACGAGCAGTACTTC. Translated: CSARTVGGYEQYF.

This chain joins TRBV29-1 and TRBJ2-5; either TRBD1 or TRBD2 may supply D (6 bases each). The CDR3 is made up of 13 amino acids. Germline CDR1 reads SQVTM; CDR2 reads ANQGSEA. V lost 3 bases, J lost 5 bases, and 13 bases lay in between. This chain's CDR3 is CSVDRTTGETQYF. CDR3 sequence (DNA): TGCAGCGTTGATCGGACTACAGGGGAGACCCAGTACTTC.

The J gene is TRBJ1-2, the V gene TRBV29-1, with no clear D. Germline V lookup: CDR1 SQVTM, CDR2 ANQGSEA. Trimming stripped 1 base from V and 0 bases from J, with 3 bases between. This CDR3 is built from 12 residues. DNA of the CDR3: TGCAGCGTTGAAGGTTCTAACTATGGCTACACCTTC. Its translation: CSVEGSNYGYTF.

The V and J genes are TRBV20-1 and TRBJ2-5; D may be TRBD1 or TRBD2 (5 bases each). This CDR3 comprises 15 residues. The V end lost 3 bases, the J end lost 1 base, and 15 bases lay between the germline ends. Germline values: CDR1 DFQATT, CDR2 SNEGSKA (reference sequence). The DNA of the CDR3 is TGCAGTGCTAGCCCTGGGACGGCGGGCCAAGAGACCCAGTACTTC. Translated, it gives CSASPGTAGQETQYF.

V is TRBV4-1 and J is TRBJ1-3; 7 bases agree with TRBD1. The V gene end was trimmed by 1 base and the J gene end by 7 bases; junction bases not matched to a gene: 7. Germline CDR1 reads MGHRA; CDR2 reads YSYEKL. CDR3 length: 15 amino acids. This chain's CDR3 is CASSQGDSHPNTIYF. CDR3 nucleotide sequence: TGCGCCAGCAGCCAAGGGGACAGCCACCCCAACACCATATATTTT.

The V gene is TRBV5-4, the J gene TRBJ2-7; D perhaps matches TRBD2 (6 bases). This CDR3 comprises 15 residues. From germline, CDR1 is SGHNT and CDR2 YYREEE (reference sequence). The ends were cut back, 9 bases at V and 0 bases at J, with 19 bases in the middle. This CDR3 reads CATRPGETLSYEQYF. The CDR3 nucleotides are TGTGCCACCAGACCGGGGGAAACCCTCTCCTACGAGCAGTACTTC.

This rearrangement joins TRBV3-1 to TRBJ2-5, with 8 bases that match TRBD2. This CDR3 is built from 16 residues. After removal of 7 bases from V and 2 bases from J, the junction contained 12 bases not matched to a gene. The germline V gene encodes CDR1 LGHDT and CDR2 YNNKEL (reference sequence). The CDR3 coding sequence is TGTGCCAGCAACCGCCGGGGAGCGGGGGATCAAGAGACCCAGTACTTC. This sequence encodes CASNRRGAGDQETQYF.

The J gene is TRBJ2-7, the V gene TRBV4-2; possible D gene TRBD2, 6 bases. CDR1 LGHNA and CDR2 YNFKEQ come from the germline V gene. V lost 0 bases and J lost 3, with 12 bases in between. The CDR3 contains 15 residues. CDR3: CASSQDSRRVYEQYF. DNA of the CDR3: TGTGCCAGCAGCCAAGATAGTAGGAGGGTCTACGAGCAGTACTTC.

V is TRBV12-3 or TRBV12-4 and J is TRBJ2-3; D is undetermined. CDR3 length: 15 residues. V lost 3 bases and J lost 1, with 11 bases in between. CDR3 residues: CASSFGLWGTDTQYF. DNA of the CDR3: TGTGCCAGCAGTTTCGGGTTGTGGGGCACAGATACGCAGTATTTT.

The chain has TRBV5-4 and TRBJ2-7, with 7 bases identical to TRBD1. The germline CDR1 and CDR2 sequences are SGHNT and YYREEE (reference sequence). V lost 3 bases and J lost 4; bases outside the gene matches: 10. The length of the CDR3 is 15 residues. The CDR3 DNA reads TGTGCCAGCAGCTCGCGACAGGGTCAACGGTACGAGCAGTACTTC. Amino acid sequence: CASSSRQGQRYEQYF.

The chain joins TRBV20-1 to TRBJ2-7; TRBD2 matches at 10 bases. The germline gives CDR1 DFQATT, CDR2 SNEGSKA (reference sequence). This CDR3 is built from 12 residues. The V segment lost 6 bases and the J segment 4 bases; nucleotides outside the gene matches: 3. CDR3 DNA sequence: TGCAGTGCCTTAGCGGGAGGTTACGAGCAGTACTTC. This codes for CSALAGGYEQYF.

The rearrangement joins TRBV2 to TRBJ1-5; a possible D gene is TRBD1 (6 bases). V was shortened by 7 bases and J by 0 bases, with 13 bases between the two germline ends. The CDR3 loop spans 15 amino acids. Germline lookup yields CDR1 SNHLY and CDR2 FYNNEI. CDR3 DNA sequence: TGTGCCAGCACTGGACAGAGTGATAGCAATCAGCCCCAGCATTTT. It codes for CASTGQSDSNQPQHF.

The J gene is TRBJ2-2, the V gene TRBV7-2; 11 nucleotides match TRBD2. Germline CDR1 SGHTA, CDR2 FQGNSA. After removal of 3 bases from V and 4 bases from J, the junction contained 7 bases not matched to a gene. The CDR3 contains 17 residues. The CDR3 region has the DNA TGTGCCAGCAGCTTCTATAGCGGGAGGGCCGGCACCGGGGAGCTGTTTTTT. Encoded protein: CASSFYSGRAGTGELFF.

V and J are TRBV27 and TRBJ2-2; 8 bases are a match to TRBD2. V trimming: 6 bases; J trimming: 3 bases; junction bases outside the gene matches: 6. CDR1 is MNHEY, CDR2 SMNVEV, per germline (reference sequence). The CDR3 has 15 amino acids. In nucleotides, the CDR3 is TGTGCCAGCAGACTACTAGCGGATCACACCGGGGAGCTGTTTTTT. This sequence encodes CASRLLADHTGELFF.

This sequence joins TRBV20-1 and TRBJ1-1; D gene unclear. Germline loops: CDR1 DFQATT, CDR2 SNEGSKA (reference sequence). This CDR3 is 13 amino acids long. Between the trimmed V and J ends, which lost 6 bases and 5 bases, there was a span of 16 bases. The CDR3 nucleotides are TGCAGTGCCTTTAAGGGTGGTTGGACTGAAGCTTTCTTT. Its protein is CSAFKGGWTEAFF.

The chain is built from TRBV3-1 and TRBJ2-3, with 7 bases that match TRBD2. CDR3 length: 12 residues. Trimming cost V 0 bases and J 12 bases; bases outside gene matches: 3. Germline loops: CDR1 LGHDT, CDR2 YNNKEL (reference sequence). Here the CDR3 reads CASSQDGGLQYF. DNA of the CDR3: TGTGCCAGCAGCCAAGATGGGGGACTACAGTATTTT.

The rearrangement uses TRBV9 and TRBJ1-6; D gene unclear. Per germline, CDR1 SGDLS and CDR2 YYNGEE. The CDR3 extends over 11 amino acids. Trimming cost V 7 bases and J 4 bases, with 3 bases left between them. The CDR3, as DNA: TGTGCCAGCGGATATAATTCACCCCTCCACTTT. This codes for CASGYNSPLHF.

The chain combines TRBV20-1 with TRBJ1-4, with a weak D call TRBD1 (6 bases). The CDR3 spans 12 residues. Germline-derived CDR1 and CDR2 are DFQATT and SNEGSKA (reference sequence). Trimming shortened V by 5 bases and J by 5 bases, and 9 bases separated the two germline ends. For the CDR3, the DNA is TGCAGTGCTCCGGACAGCAATGAAAAACTGTTTTTT. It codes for CSAPDSNEKLFF.

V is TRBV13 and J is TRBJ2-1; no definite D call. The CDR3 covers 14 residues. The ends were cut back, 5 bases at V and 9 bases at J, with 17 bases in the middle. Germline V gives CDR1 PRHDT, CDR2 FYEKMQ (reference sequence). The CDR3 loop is CASSGMSSSREQFF. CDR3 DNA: TGTGCCAGCAGCGGGATGAGTTCCTCCCGTGAGCAGTTCTTC.

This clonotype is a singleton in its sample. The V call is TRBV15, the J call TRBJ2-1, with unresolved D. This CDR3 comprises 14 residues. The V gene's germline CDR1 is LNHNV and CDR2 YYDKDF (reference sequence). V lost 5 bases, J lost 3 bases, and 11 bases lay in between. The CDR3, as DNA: TGTGCCACCAGCGCCCCCTCGTTCTACAATGAGCAGTTCTTC. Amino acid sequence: CATSAPSFYNEQFF.

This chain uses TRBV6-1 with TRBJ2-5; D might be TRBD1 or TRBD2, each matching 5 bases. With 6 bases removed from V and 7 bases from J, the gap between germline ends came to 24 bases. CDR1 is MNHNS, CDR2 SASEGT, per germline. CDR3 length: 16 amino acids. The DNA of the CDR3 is TGTGCCAGCAGACGACCCAGGGTAAAAGGGGACGGGACCCAGTACTTC. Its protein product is CASRRPRVKGDGTQYF.

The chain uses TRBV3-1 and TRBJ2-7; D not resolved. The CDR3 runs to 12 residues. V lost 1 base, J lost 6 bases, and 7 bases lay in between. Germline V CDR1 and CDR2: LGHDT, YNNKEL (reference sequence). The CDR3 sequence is CASSQGSPEQYF. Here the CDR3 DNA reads TGTGCCAGCAGCCAAGGCAGCCCCGAGCAGTACTTC.

CDR3 nucleotide sequence: TGTGCCAGCAGTTTGGTGGGCTATGGCTACACCTTC. Translation: CASSLVGYGYTF. The chain couples TRBV6-5 to TRBJ1-2; D ambiguous. V gave up 4 bases and J gave up 4 bases, with 7 bases separating them. The CDR3 is 12 residues long. Germline V gives CDR1 MNHEY, CDR2 SVGAGI.